One and the same sample provided the 2 T cell receptor beta chains below, sequenced in a study of cytomegalovirus exposure and HLA in healthy donors. Primers for the PCR totalled 60 Vbeta and 13 Jbeta. Generated by immunoSEQ multiplex PCR, the TCRdb table keeps only in-frame clones and is missing some. The sample consists of some 130,000 clones, roughly 79% of them appearing once. The source material was PBMCs. All receptors derive from a woman aged 35 to 49 in good health and CMV-seronegative.

V is TRBV27 and J is TRBJ2-3, with 7 bases identical to TRBD2. The CDR3 has 16 residues. Germline CDR1 is MNHEY and CDR2 is SMNVEV (reference sequence). The V and J ends lost 3 bases and 2 bases, in that order; junction bases with no gene match: 8. CDR3 in DNA: TGTGCCAGCAGTTTCACCGGGACTACTAACACAGATACGCAGTATTTT. It codes for CASSFTGTTNTDTQYF.

V usage is TRBV28 and J usage is TRBJ2-6; D is perhaps TRBD1 (5 bases). Germline V gene sequence: CDR1 MDHEN, CDR2 SYDVKM. The ends were cut back, 2 bases at V and 10 bases at J, with 12 bases in the middle. The CDR3 extends over 14 amino acids. CDR3 protein: CASSLAQGFNVLTF. For the CDR3, the DNA is TGTGCCAGCAGTTTAGCCCAGGGTTTTAACGTCCTGACTTTC.